Detailed here is one T cell receptor beta chain. Antigen unknown. These data come from a study of shared clonotypes between healthy human individuals. About the research overall: Participating donors consisted of two women and a few men aged 18 to 49. CD4 naive and CD4 memory each took three plates per donor, while CD8 naive took two and CD8 memory one. Study-wide results and caveats: Clonotype sharing across several donors was observed for around 4.5% of naive CD4 clonotypes.

The table came from immunoSEQ multiplex PCR; TCRdb's copy has only in-frame clones and leaves some out. This sample has 2 million to 2.5 million clones, with about 90% found just once. Trimming took 1 base from V and 7 from J, leaving 22 bases between them. Germline V gene data show CDR1 as MGHRA and CDR2 as YSYEKL. This CDR3 spans 18 amino acids. The chain uses TRBV4-1 and TRBJ2-2; no reliable D call. Sequencing was carried out using naive CD4+ T cells from PBMCs. As for subset: CD45RA+ positively selected. The sequence was collected from a man aged 18 to 30 in good health. Some clones in this sample may be carry-over from other donors' samples. The CDR3 region has the DNA TGCGCCAGCAGCCAAGTGGTATTGGGCCTTTCCAAGGACGGGGAGCTGTTTTTT. It translates to CASSQVVLGLSKDGELFF.